The source of this T cell receptor beta chain is a study of Ad26.COV2.S vaccination and SARS-CoV-2 variants (dated by TCRdb to the early 2020s). Study-level background: Donors in the vaccine arm were drawn from COV1001, a multicentre, randomized, double-blind, placebo-controlled phase I-IIa trial testing Ad26.COV2.S in healthy adults. Sequencing of the TCRbeta repertoire served to evaluate the specificity and breadth of SARS-CoV-2-reactive T cell receptors following Ad26.COV2.S vaccination. The TCR-sequenced set comprised around 30 samples: some 19 Ad26.COV2.S vaccine recipients, 5 placebo recipients and 8 SARS-CoV-2 convalescent individuals. Throughout the experiments and outcome assessment, investigators stayed blinded to trial group allocation. Participants in the trial were split at random into five groups of five each, receiving low-dose or high-dose Ad26.COV2.S once or twice, or else placebo on both occasions. Ad26.COV2.S was administered intramuscularly at 5 x 10^10 or 1 x 10^11 viral particles, either as a single shot or as two shots given 56 days apart. Study-level results and caveats: Spike-specific TCR breadth was higher in Ad26.COV2.S recipients than in placebo recipients (P = 0.0014). Comparing responses between vaccine doses or regimens was not something the study was powered to do. Substantial breadth of spike-specific CD8+ and CD4+ T cell responses was reported after vaccination. The authors noted that total T cell responses may have been underestimated by the TCR breadth and depth analyses. Comparable non-spike TCR breadth was observed between vaccine and placebo recipients, consistent with only spike being contained in the vaccine.

The immunoSEQ Assay was used to sequence TCRbeta CDR3 regions. After extraction, genomic DNA underwent amplification by bias-controlled multiplex PCR, followed by high-throughput sequencing. The source study handled its data this way. To quantify the absolute abundance of every unique TCRbeta CDR3 region, sequences were collapsed and filtered. Usable DNA was measured by amplifying reference genes present in all nucleated cells, and TCRbeta template counts were normalized to that usable DNA to estimate T cell fraction. Repertoire TCRs were annotated as SARS-CoV-2-specific by exact matching of V gene, CDR3 amino acid sequence and J gene to a known reactive TCR set. The reference SARS-CoV-2 TCR set was obtained from MIRA and was filtered for enrichment in COVID-19-positive ImmuneCODE repertoires, whereby public or cross-reactive TCRs were removed. Drawing on the MIRA antigens, annotated TCRs were analysed further at the level of specific ORF or position within ORF. Breadth was defined as annotated unique rearrangements over total unique productive rearrangements; depth was the summed frequency of those rearrangements. Two-sided Wilcoxon rank-sum tests were used to compare TCR breadth between groups. The table comes from immuneACCESS by way of TCRdb, which keeps in-frame sequences with V and J called. Part of the clones is missing from these tables; in studies checked, under half for an unresolved V gene and the rest for unknown reasons. V, J and clone size are those of that table, while D and trimming were read from the DNA. Recorded for this sample are more than 300,000 clones; about 89% of them occurred a single time. 5% of the sample is taken by the ten largest.

Interpreted using the paper, the treatment or condition label stands for: 15 to 20 received Ad26.COV2.S at low or high dose, single or two shots; roughly five received placebo; per-sample allocation not given. Repertoires of vaccine and placebo recipients were sequenced from samples collected on day 63 after the first injection. Cohort 1b enrolled roughly 25 adults aged 18-55 years at a single site in Boston, USA, between 29 July and 7 August 2020. Ad26.COV2.S was a replication-incompetent adenovirus type 26 vector that expressed a prefusion-stabilized SARS-CoV-2 spike protein derived from the original Wuhan strain. Remarks on this clone: Its binding antigen is unknown. There are no base qualities to consult, and no much larger clone falls within one base.

The CDR3 runs 16 residues from the cysteine to the phenylalanine. Solely the CDR3 DNA is kept, with 48 bases framed from the first base. The V and J ends are trimmed by 2 bases and 0 bases, leaving 10 bases between them. CDR1 is given as KGHSH and CDR2 as LQKENI, both from the germline V gene. The sequencing used peripheral blood, collected in a trial of Ad26.COV2.S vaccine versus placebo. The clonotype was recovered from a person aged 18-65 years who received the Ad26.COV2.S COVID-19 vaccine or a placebo. This receptor chain uses TRBV18 and TRBJ2-2; there is no confident call for the D gene. In nucleotide form, the sequence is TGTGCCAGCTCACCAATCGACGGACCGAACACCGGGGAGCTGTTTTTT. It codes for CASSPIDGPNTGELFF.